This TCR beta chain was captured by sequencing in a study of blood T cell repertoires in COVID-19. The trim removed 11 bases at V and 4 bases at J, leaving 12 bases unmatched. Germline loops: CDR1 LNHDA, CDR2 SQIVND (reference sequence). The CDR3 spans 14 residues. The method was immunoSEQ multiplex PCR; TCRdb's version includes in-frame clones alone and lacks a portion of them. Among around 250,000 clones listed, over 75% were seen once. Input material: PBMCs or T cells enriched from blood (not recorded which). The TCR sequence derives from a man aged 18 to 29 who had recovered from COVID-19. The gene calls are TRBV19 and TRBJ2-3, with 7 positions matching TRBD2. CDR3 sequence: CASRAGVVADTQYF. In DNA form, the CDR3 reads TGTGCCTCTAGGGCGGGAGTCGTCGCAGATACGCAGTATTTT. Full variable domain (outside the CDR3, taken from reference TRBV19 and TRBJ2-3): DGGITQSPKYLFRKEGQNVTLSCEQNLNHDAMYWYRQDPGQGLRLIYYSQIVNDFQKGDIAEGYSVSREKKESFPLTVTSAQKNPTAFYLCASRAGVVADTQYFGPGTRLTVL.